A selection of T cell receptor beta chains follows, all from one sample in a study of CD8 T cells in Susac syndrome. TCRdb called the immunoSEQ multiplex PCR reads again in MiXCR, with one record for every CDR3 protein. The data hold roughly 150,000 distinct CDR3 sequences, with under 95% observed a single time. The material sequenced was CD4+ T cells from PBMCs. Receptor source: a human donor in good health. CDR3s include the opening cysteine and the closing phenylalanine or tryptophan. D genes are given only for firm matches. Clone size is stated in some rows and not others, as once, few, many or a class when expanded.

J gene | D gene | clone size | V gene | CDR3 protein | CDR3 DNA
TRBJ2-1 | TRBD2 | NA | TRBV5-1 | CASSFVTGTRENNEQFF | TGCGCCAGCAGCTTTGTTACCGGGACTAGAGAGAACAATGAGCAGTTCTTC
TRBJ1-4 | NA | NA | TRBV18 | CASSPMDGATNEKLFF | TGTGCCAGCTCACCAATGGACGGAGCAACTAATGAAAAACTGTTTTTT
TRBJ2-7 | NA | NA | TRBV5-1 | CASSLDSSSYEQYF | TGCGCCAGCAGCTTAGACAGCAGCTCCTACGAGCAGTACTTC
TRBJ1-1 | NA | NA | TRBV20-1 | CSAARLSVNTEAFF | TGCAGTGCTGCACGACTCAGCGTGAACACTGAAGCTTTCTTT
TRBJ2-7 | NA | NA | TRBV18 | CASSPRAGSYEQYF | TGTGCCAGCTCACCACGGGCAGGCTCCTACGAGCAGTACTTC
TRBJ1-3 | NA | NA | TRBV3-1 | CASSQRQYSGNTIYF | TGTGCCAGCAGCCAAAGGCAATACTCTGGAAACACCATATATTTT
TRBJ2-3 | TRBD1 | NA | TRBV20-1 | CSAQGAGGLDTQYF | TGCAGTGCGCAGGGGGCAGGGGGCTTGGATACGCAGTATTTT
TRBJ1-6 | NA | NA | TRBV2 | CASKGTGSWNSPLHF | TGTGCCAGCAAGGGCACTGGATCGTGGAATTCACCCCTCCACTTT
TRBJ2-7 | TRBD2 | NA | TRBV7-2 | CASSSRGGGAYEQYF | TGTGCCAGCAGCTCCCGCGGCGGGGGAGCCTACGAGCAGTACTTC
TRBJ1-3 | NA | NA | TRBV7-9 | CASSASSVSGNTIYF | TGTGCCAGCAGCGCCAGCTCAGTTTCTGGAAACACCATATATTTT
TRBJ2-5 | TRBD1 | NA | TRBV19 | CASRPTGAQETQYF | TGTGCCAGTAGGCCGACAGGGGCGCAAGAGACCCAGTACTTC
TRBJ2-2 | NA | NA | TRBV20-1 | CSARDGGHGELFF | TGCAGTGCTAGAGACGGGGGACACGGGGAGCTGTTTTTT
TRBJ1-1 | NA | once | TRBV12-3/TRBV12-4 | CASRDGENTEAFF | TGTGCCAGCAGGGACGGGGAGAACACTGAAGCTTTCTTT
TRBJ2-3 | TRBD2 | NA | TRBV5-4 | CASSLVAGGDSDTQYF | TGTGCCAGCAGCTTGGTTGCGGGAGGGGACTCAGATACGCAGTATTTT
TRBJ2-2 | NA | NA | TRBV2 | CASSELTFANTGELFF | TGTGCCAGCAGTGAACTGACGTTCGCGAACACCGGGGAGCTGTTTTTT
TRBJ2-2 | TRBD2 | NA | TRBV29-1 | CSVEGPAGSTGELFF | TGCAGCGTTGAAGGTCCAGCGGGAAGCACCGGGGAGCTGTTTTTT
TRBJ2-2 | TRBD1 | NA | TRBV7-9 | CASSSPGTGGNTGELFF | TGTGCCAGCAGCTCCCCCGGGACAGGGGGAAACACCGGGGAGCTGTTTTTT
TRBJ2-5 | NA | NA | TRBV9 | CASSVAPTNQETQYF | TGTGCCAGCAGCGTAGCGCCGACTAATCAAGAGACCCAGTACTTC
TRBJ2-1 | NA | NA | TRBV18 | CASSVQGREQFF | TGTGCCAGCTCAGTACAGGGTCGTGAGCAGTTCTTC
TRBJ2-2 | NA | NA | TRBV5-8 | CASSSDSRGELFF | TGTGCCAGCAGCTCGGACAGTCGCGGGGAGCTGTTTTTT
TRBJ1-1 | NA | NA | TRBV29-1 | CSVAPGRDTEAFF | TGCAGCGTCGCCCCGGGGCGGGACACTGAAGCTTTCTTT
TRBJ2-2 | NA | NA | TRBV4-1 | CASRGIMNTGELFF | TGCGCCAGCAGGGGGATTATGAACACCGGGGAGCTGTTTTTT
TRBJ1-1 | TRBD1 | NA | TRBV6-5 | CATSQGGMNTEAFF | TGTGCCACCAGCCAGGGGGGCATGAACACTGAAGCTTTCTTT
TRBJ1-2 | TRBD1 | NA | TRBV19 | CASSIAWIPQGAYGYTF | TGTGCCAGTAGTATAGCCTGGATACCCCAGGGGGCCTATGGCTACACCTTC
TRBJ2-1 | NA | NA | TRBV29-1 | CSVERTYNEQFF | TGCAGCGTTGAGAGGACCTACAATGAGCAGTTCTTC
TRBJ2-5 | NA | once | TRBV28 | CASRRPGTYETQYF | TGTGCCAGCAGGAGGCCCGGCACCTACGAGACCCAGTACTTC
TRBJ2-5 | NA | NA | TRBV3-1 | CASSQDSSPPRTQYF | TGTGCCAGCAGCCAAGATTCATCCCCCCCGAGGACCCAGTACTTC
TRBJ1-2 | NA | NA | TRBV20-1 | CSARALGTGDGYTF | TGCAGTGCTAGAGCGCTAGGGACTGGAGATGGCTACACCTTC
TRBJ1-4 | NA | NA | TRBV29-1 | CSFLPPGPSFGLFF | TGCAGCTTTTTACCCCCGGGACCGTCGTTCGGACTGTTTTTT
TRBJ2-2 | TRBD1 | NA | TRBV28 | CAIRTPDRGRTGELFF | TGTGCCATCCGGACCCCGGACAGGGGGCGCACCGGGGAGCTGTTTTTT
TRBJ2-7 | TRBD1 | NA | TRBV5-1 | CASSDQTGGLSYEQYF | TGCGCCAGCAGCGACCAGACAGGGGGCTTGTCCTACGAGCAGTACTTC
TRBJ2-5 | TRBD2 | NA | TRBV3-1 | CASSQGVGWGLAGFSGEETQYF | TGTGCCAGCAGCCAAGGGGTGGGTTGGGGACTAGCGGGATTTTCCGGGGAAGAGACCCAGTACTTC
TRBJ1-2 | NA | NA | TRBV4-3 | CASSRSQGSGYTF | TGCGCCAGCAGCCGATCGCAAGGTAGTGGCTACACCTTC
TRBJ2-7 | NA | NA | TRBV12-3/TRBV12-4 | CASSPRYYEQYF | TGTGCCAGCAGTCCCCGCTACTACGAGCAGTACTTC
TRBJ2-5 | NA | NA | TRBV7-9 | CASRDLGGRETQYF | TGTGCCAGCAGGGACCTCGGAGGGCGAGAGACCCAGTACTTC
TRBJ2-7 | TRBD2 | few | TRBV3-1 | CASSQGSGSFHEQYF | TGTGCCAGCAGCCAAGGTAGCGGGAGTTTCCACGAGCAGTACTTC
TRBJ1-5 | TRBD1 | NA | TRBV5-4 | CASSRQGENQPQHF | TGTGCCAGCAGTCGACAGGGGGAGAATCAGCCCCAGCATTTT
TRBJ2-7 | NA | NA | TRBV7-2 | CASSLPDGLKAYEQYF | TGTGCCAGCAGCTTACCGGACGGATTAAAAGCCTACGAGCAGTACTTC
TRBJ2-7 | TRBD2 | NA | TRBV7-8 | CASSLVGSSGSFYEQYF | TGTGCCAGCAGCTTAGTGGGTTCTAGCGGGAGTTTCTACGAGCAGTACTTC
TRBJ1-3 | NA | NA | TRBV30 | CAWSPATIGNTIYF | TGTGCCTGGAGCCCTGCCACCATTGGAAACACCATATATTTT
TRBJ2-7 | NA | NA | TRBV7-2 | CASSLTLGLSPYEQYF | TGTGCCAGCAGCTTAACCCTAGGACTATCTCCCTACGAGCAGTACTTC